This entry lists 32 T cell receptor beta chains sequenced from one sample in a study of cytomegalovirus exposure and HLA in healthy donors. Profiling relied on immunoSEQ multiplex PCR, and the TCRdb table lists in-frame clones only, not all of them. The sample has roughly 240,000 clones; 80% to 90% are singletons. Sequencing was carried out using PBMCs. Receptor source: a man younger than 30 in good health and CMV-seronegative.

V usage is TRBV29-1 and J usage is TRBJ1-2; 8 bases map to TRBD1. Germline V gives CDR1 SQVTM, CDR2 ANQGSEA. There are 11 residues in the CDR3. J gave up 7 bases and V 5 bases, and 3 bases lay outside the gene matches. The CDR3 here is CSVWTGFGYTF. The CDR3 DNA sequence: TGCAGCGTTTGGACAGGGTTTGGCTACACCTTC.

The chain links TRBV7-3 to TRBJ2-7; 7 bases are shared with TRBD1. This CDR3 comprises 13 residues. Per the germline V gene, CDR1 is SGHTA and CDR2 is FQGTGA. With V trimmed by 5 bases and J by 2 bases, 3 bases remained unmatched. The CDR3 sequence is CASSIGTAYEQYF. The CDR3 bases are TGTGCCAGCAGCATAGGGACAGCCTACGAGCAGTACTTC. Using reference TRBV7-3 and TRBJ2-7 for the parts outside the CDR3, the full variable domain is GAGVSQTPSNKVTEKGKYVELRCDPISGHTALYWYRQSLGQGPEFLIYFQGTGAADDSGLPNDRFFAVRPEGSVSTLKIQRTERGDSAVYLCASSIGTAYEQYFGPGTRLTVT.

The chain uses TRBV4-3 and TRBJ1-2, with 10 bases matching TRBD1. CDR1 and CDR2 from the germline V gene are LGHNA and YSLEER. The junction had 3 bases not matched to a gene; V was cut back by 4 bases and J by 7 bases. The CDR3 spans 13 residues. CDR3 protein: CASSPDRGLGYTF. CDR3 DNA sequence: TGCGCCAGCAGCCCAGACAGGGGGCTTGGCTACACCTTC.

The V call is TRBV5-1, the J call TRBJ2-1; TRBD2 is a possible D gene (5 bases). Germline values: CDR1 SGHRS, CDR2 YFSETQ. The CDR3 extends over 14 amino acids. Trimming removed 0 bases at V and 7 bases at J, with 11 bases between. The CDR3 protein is CASSLVLGGNEQFF. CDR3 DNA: TGCGCCAGCAGCTTGGTTCTAGGAGGAAATGAGCAGTTCTTC.

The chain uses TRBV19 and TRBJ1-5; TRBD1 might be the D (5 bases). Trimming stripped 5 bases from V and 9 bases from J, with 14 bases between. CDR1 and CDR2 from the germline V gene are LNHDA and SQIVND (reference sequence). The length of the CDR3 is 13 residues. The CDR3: CASSFQGMGPQHF. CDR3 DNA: TGTGCCAGTAGTTTTCAGGGTATGGGGCCCCAGCATTTT.

CDR3 nucleotides: TGTGCCAGCAGTCTTCATAGCGGAAGCTCCTACGAGCAGTACTTC. Translation gives CASSLHSGSSYEQYF. The gene calls are TRBV28 and TRBJ2-7; possible D gene TRBD2, 6 bases. CDR1 and CDR2 (germline): MDHEN, SYDVKM. The length of the CDR3 is 15 residues. V dropped 5 bases and J dropped 0 bases, with 14 bases sitting between them.

CDR3 sequence (DNA): TGTGCCTGGAAGGGACAGATGTACAATGAGCAGTTCTTC. Translated, it gives CAWKGQMYNEQFF. The rearrangement joins TRBV30 to TRBJ2-1, with 7 positions matching TRBD1. Germline V lookup: CDR1 GTSNPN, CDR2 SVGIG (reference sequence). Trimming at V came to 4 bases and at J to 4 bases, leaving 4 bases not matched to a gene. This CDR3 has 13 amino acids. Complete variable domain (other parts from reference TRBV30 and TRBJ2-1): SQTIHQWPATLVQPVGSPLSLECTVEGTSNPNLYWYRQAAGRGLQLLFYSVGIGQISSEVPQNLSASRPQDRQFILSSKKLLLSDSGFYLCAWKGQMYNEQFFGPGTRLTVL.

CDR3 nucleotide sequence: TGCGCCAGCAGCTTGGACACCTCCACTAATGAAAAACTGTTTTTT. Amino acids: CASSLDTSTNEKLFF. This sequence joins TRBV5-1 and TRBJ1-4; no clear D gene. Germline assignment: CDR1 SGHRS and CDR2 YFSETQ. V lost 0 bases, J lost 2 bases, and 8 bases lay in between. This CDR3 is built from 15 residues.

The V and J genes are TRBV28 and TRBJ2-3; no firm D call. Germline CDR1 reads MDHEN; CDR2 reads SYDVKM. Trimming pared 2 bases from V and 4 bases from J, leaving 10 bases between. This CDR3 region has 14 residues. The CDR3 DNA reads TGTGCCAGCAGTTTACCACACAGCCCAGATACGCAGTATTTT. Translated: CASSLPHSPDTQYF.

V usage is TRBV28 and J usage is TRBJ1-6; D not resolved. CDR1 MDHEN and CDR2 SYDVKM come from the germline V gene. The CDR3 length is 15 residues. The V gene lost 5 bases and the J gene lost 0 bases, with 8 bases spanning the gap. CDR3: CASSLPSSYNSPLHF. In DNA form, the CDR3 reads TGTGCCAGCAGTCTCCCTAGCTCCTATAATTCACCCCTCCACTTT.

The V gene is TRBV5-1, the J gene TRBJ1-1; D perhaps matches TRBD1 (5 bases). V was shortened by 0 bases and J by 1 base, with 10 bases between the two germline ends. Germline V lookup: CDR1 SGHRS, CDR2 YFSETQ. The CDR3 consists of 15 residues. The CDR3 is CASSLGGRSNTEAFF. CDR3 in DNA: TGCGCCAGCAGCTTGGGGGGCAGATCGAACACTGAAGCTTTCTTT.

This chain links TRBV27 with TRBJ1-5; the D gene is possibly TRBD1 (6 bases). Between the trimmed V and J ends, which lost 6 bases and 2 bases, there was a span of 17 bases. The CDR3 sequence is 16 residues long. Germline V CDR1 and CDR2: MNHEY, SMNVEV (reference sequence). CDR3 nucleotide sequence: TGTGCCAGCAGCCCAGGGGCGGGGGGCGGCAATCAGCCCCAGCATTTT. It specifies CASSPGAGGGNQPQHF.

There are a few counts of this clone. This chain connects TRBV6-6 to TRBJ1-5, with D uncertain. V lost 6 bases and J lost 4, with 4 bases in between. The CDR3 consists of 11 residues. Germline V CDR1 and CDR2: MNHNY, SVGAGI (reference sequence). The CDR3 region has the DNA TGTGCCAGCAGCAATAATCAGCCCCAGCATTTT. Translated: CASSNNQPQHF.

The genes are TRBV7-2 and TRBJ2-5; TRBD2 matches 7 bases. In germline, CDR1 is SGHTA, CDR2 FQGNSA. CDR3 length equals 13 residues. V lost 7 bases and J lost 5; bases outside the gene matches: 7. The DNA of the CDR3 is TGTGCCAGCACGGGGGGAGGTAGGGAGACCCAGTACTTC. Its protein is CASTGGGRETQYF.

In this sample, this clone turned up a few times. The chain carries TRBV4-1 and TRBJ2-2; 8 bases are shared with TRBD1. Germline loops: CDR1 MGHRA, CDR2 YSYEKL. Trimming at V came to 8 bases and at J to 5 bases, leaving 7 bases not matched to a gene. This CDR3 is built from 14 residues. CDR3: CASGGQGRTGELFF. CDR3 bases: TGCGCCAGCGGCGGACAGGGTAGAACCGGGGAGCTGTTTTTT.

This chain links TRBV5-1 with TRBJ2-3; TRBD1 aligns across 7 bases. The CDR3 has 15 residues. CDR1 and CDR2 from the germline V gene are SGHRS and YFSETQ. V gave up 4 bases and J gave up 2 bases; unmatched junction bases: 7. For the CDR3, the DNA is TGCGCCAGCAGCGACTCGACAGGGCTCACAGATACGCAGTATTTT. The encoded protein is CASSDSTGLTDTQYF.

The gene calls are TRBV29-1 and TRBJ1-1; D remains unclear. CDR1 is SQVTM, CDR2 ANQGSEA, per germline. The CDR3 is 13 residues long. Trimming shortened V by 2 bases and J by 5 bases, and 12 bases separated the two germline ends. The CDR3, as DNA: TGCAGCGTTGAAAAGGGAGGAGGGACTGAAGCTTTCTTT. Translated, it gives CSVEKGGGTEAFF.

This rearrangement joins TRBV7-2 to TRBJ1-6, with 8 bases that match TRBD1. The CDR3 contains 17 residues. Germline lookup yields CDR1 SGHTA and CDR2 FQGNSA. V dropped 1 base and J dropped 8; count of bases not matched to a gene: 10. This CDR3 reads CASSLEPLDRGYSPLHF. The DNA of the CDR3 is TGTGCCAGCAGCTTAGAACCATTAGACAGGGGTTATTCACCCCTCCACTTT. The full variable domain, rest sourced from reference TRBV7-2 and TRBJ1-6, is GAGVSQSPSNKVTEKGKDVELRCDPISGHTALYWYRQSLGQGLEFLIYFQGNSAPDKSGLPSDRFSAERTGGSVSTLTIQRTQQEDSAVYLCASSLEPLDRGYSPLHFGNGTRLTVT.

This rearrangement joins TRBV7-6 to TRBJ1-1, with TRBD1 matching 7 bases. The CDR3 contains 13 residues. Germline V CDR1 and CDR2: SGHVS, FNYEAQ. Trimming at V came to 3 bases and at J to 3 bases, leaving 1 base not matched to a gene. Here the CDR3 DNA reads TGTGCCAGCAGCTTTGACAGGGACACTGAAGCTTTCTTT. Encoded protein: CASSFDRDTEAFF.

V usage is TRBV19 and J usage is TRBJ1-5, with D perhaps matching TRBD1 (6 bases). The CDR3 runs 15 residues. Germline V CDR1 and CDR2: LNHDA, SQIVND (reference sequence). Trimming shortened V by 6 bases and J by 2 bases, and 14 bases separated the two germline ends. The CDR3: CASSRGDFGNQPQHF. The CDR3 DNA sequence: TGTGCCAGTAGCAGGGGTGATTTCGGCAATCAGCCCCAGCATTTT.

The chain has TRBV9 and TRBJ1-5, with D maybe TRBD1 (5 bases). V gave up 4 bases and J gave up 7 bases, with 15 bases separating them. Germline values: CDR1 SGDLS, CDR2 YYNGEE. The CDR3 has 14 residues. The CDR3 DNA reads TGTGCCAGCAGCCCGGGGGTGGGGCCCCAGCCCCAGCATTTT. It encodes CASSPGVGPQPQHF.

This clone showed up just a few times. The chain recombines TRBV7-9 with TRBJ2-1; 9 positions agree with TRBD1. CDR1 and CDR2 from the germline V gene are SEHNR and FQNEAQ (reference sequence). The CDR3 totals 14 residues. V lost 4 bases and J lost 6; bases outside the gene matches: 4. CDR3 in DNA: TGTGCCAGCAGCTCGCAGACAGGGGGCAATGAGCAGTTCTTC. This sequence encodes CASSSQTGGNEQFF. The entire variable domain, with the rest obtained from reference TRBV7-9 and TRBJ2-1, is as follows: DTGVSQNPRHKITKRGQNVTFRCDPISEHNRLYWYRQTLGQGPEFLTYFQNEAQLEKSRLLSDRFSAERPKGSFSTLEIQRTEQGDSAMYLCASSSQTGGNEQFFGPGTRLTVL.

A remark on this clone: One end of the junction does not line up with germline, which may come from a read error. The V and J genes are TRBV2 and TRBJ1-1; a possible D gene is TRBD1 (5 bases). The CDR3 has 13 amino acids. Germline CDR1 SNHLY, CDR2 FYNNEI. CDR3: CASREDSYTEAFF. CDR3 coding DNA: TGTGCCAGCAGAGAAGACAGTTACACTGAAGCTTTCTTT.

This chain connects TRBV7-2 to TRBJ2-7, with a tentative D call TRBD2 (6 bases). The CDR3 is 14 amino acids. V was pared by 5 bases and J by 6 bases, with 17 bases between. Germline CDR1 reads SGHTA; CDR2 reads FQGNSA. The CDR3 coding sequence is TGTGCCAGCAGCCAAGGGCACAGGCGGGGCGAGCAGTACTTC. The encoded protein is CASSQGHRRGEQYF.

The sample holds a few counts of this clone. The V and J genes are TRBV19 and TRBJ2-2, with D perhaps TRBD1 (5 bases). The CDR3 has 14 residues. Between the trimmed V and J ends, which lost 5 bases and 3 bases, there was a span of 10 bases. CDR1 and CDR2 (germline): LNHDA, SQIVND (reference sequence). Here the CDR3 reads CASSADSYTGELFF. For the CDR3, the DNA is TGTGCCAGTAGTGCCGACAGCTACACCGGGGAGCTGTTTTTT.

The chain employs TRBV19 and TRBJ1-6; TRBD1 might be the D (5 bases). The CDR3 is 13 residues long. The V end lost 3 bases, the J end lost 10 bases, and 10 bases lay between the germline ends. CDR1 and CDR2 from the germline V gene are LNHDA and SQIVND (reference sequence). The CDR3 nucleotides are TGTGCCAGTAGTATTCGGGGGAACTCACCCCTCCACTTT. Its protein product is CASSIRGNSPLHF.

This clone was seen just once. Written as DNA, the CDR3 is TGTGCCTGGAGTGCCGGGGACATATCGCGGGAGCAGTACTTC. Its translation: CAWSAGDISREQYF. The chain uses TRBV30 and TRBJ2-7; possible D gene TRBD1, 6 bases. Germline lookup yields CDR1 GTSNPN and CDR2 SVGIG (reference sequence). Trimming left V 1 base short and J 7 bases short, with 17 bases between. This CDR3 is 14 amino acids long.

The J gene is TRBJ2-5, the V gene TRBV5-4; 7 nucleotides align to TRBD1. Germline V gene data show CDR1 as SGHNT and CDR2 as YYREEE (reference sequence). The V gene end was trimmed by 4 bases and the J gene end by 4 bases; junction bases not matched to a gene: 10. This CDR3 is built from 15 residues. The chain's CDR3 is CASSPSRGRGETQYF. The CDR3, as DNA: TGTGCCAGCAGCCCGTCTAGGGGGCGCGGAGAGACCCAGTACTTC.

The DNA for the CDR3 is TGCGCCAGCAGCCAAGAGTTTCCAGGGAACTATGGCTACACCTTC. This gives the protein CASSQEFPGNYGYTF. The chain employs TRBV4-1 and TRBJ1-2, with D perhaps TRBD1 (5 bases). CDR1 and CDR2 (germline): MGHRA, YSYEKL. The CDR3 extends over 15 amino acids. V gave up 0 bases and J gave up 2 bases, with 10 bases separating them.

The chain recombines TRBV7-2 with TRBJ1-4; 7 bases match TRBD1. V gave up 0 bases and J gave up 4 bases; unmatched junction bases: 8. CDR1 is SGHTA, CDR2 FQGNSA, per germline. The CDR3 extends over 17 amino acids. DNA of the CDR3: TGTGCCAGCAGCTTAGCGGGGACAGTCACCTATAATGAAAAACTGTTTTTT. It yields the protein CASSLAGTVTYNEKLFF.

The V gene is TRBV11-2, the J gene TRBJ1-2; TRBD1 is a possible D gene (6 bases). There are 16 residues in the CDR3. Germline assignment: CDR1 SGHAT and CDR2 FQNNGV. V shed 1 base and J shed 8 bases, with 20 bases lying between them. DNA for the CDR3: TGTGCCAGCAGCTTAGGAGTGGCCAGGGGTGCCCTGGGCTACACCTTC. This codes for CASSLGVARGALGYTF.

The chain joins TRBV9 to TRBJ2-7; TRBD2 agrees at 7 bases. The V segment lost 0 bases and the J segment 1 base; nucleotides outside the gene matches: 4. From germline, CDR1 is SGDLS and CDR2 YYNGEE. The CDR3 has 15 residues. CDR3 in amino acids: CASSVGWDYSYEQYF. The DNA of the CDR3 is TGTGCCAGCAGCGTAGGATGGGACTATTCCTACGAGCAGTACTTC. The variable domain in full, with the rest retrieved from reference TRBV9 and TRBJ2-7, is DSGVTQTPKHLITATGQRVTLRCSPRSGDLSVYWYQQSLDQGLQFLIQYYNGEERAKGNILERFSAQQFPDLHSELNLSSLELGDSALYFCASSVGWDYSYEQYFGPGTRLTVT.